These 2 T cell receptor beta chains were sequenced from one sample in a study of blood T cell repertoires in COVID-19. Profiled with immunoSEQ multiplex PCR; TCRdb holds only in-frame clones, not every one. The data contain 300,000 or so clones, over 70% of them singletons. Specimen: peripheral blood. These receptors all stem from a woman in her forties or fifties with acute or convalescent COVID-19.

The chain carries TRBV3-1 (or the pseudogene TRBV3-2) and TRBJ1-4; TRBD1 matches 7 bases. Germline values: CDR1 LGHDT, CDR2 YNNKEL (reference sequence). The CDR3 sequence is 15 residues long. Losses at the gene ends were 3 bases for V and 7 bases for J; bases not matched to a gene: 8. The CDR3 nucleotides are TGTGCCAGCAGCCAGACCGGGACAGCGAGTGAAAAACTGTTTTTT. Translated: CASSQTGTASEKLFF.

The V and J genes are TRBV6-5 and TRBJ1-5; possible D gene TRBD1, 5 bases. V gave up 7 bases and J gave up 0 bases, with 13 bases separating them. Germline assignment: CDR1 MNHEY and CDR2 SVGAGI. CDR3 length equals 15 residues. CDR3 loop: CASNPTANSNQPQHF. DNA of the CDR3: TGTGCCAGCAACCCGACAGCAAATAGCAATCAGCCCCAGCATTTT.